This TCR beta chain was identified in a study of T-cell reconstitution after alpha-beta-depleted transplantation in children. It was with unique molecular identifiers that the TCRbeta library was prepared. TCRdb redid the calling of the PCR reads with MiXCR, one entry per CDR3 protein. Of around 22,000 distinct CDR3 sequences in the sample, approximately 10% were seen once. The CDR3 has 13 residues. V lost 5 bases and J lost 4; bases outside the gene matches: 4. This clonotype qualifies as medium-sized. The material sequenced was PBMCs from the stem cell graft donor, taken from the stem cell graft. The receptor was derived from a human donor who donated a stem cell graft to a child with chronic granulomatous disease. The chain uses TRBV12-3 or TRBV12-4 and TRBJ1-2, with TRBD1 matching 7 bases. The DNA of the CDR3 is TGTGCCAGCAGTCGACAGGGTCGCTATGGCTACACCTTC. Encoded protein: CASSRQGRYGYTF.